This is a list of T cell receptor beta chains from one sample in a study of blood T cell repertoires in COVID-19. Data came from immunoSEQ multiplex PCR; TCRdb stores just in-frame clones and leaves some out. The sample lists fewer than 350,000 clones, 81% seen once, with just under 3% in the top ten. Sequenced: peripheral blood. Receptor source: a woman in her fifties or sixties with active or convalescent COVID-19. Each CDR3 is given with its conserved first and last residue. A D gene is named only where the DNA matches it firmly. Size values are once, few and many counts, or a class for expanded clones, and some rows have none.

abundance	v_gene	j_gene	d_gene	CDR3nt	CDR3aa
.	TRBV28	TRBJ2-2	TRBD2	TGTGCCAGCAGTTGGACTAGCGGGTACACCGGGGAGCTGTTTTTT	CASSWTSGYTGELFF
.	TRBV11-2	TRBJ1-2	TRBD1	TGTGCCAGCAGCTTAGATTTTGGACAGGGCACTAACTATGGCTACACCTTC	CASSLDFGQGTNYGYTF
.	TRBV2	TRBJ2-2	.	TGTGCCAGCAGTCCGGACTGGAACACCGGGGAGCTGTTTTTT	CASSPDWNTGELFF
.	TRBV19	TRBJ1-5	TRBD1	TGTGCCAGTATCGGACAGGAAGGTCAGCCCCAGCATTTT	CASIGQEGQPQHF
.	TRBV19	TRBJ1-5	TRBD1	TGTGCCAGTAGTTCACAGACAGGGAATCAGCCCCAGCATTTT	CASSSQTGNQPQHF
.	TRBV19	TRBJ1-4	.	TGTGCCAGTAGTGCACGAACTAGGGAAAAACTGTTTTTT	CASSARTREKLFF
.	TRBV4-1	TRBJ2-1	.	TGCGCCAGCAGCCCGGAACGGACATCACCGAGCTCCTACAATGAGCAGTTCTTC	CASSPERTSPSSYNEQFF
.	TRBV9	TRBJ2-1	TRBD2	TGTGCCAGCAGCCCCAAATCGGGGGGTGCGGGGGGGGGACCTTACAATGAGCAGTTCTTC	CASSPKSGGAGGGPYNEQFF
few	TRBV27	TRBJ2-7	TRBD1	TGTGCCAGCAGTTCGCCGGGACAGGGTCTCTACGAGCAGTACTTC	CASSSPGQGLYEQYF
.	TRBV3-1/TRBV3-2	TRBJ1-6	.	TGTGCCAGCAGCCCAGCGGGACACAATAATTCACCCCTCCACTTT	CASSPAGHNNSPLHF
.	TRBV4-2	TRBJ1-2	.	TGTGCCAGCAGCCAAGAGGGCAGGGAGGTTGGCTACACCTTC	CASSQEGREVGYTF
.	TRBV5-8	TRBJ1-1	.	TGTGCCAGCAGCTTGGTTGAGGAAGCTTTCTTT	CASSLVEEAFF
once	TRBV10-3	TRBJ2-5	TRBD1	TGTGCCATCAGCGACGGACAGGGACCGGGGCAAGAGACCCAGTACTTC	CAISDGQGPGQETQYF
.	TRBV5-1	TRBJ2-3	TRBD2	TGCGCCAGCACCTTATCCATTAGCGGGGGGTCCAGCACAGATACGCAGTATTTT	CASTLSISGGSSTDTQYF
few	TRBV7-6	TRBJ1-1	.	TGTGCCAGCAGCTTATACGGCACTGAAGCTTTCTTT	CASSLYGTEAFF
.	TRBV5-4	TRBJ1-2	TRBD1	TGTGCCAGCAGCTTACAGGGGCGTCACTATGGCTACACCTTC	CASSLQGRHYGYTF
.	TRBV3-1/TRBV3-2	TRBJ2-1	TRBD2	TGTGCCAGCAGCTTTACAGCGGGGGCCCCAATGCCTCACAATGAGCAGTTCTTC	CASSFTAGAPMPHNEQFF
.	TRBV9	TRBJ1-2	TRBD1	TGTGCCAGCAGCGTACTACCGGGACAGGTCGAACATGGCTACACCTTC	CASSVLPGQVEHGYTF
.	TRBV5-1	TRBJ1-5	.	TGCGCCAGCAGCATGAGTAGCAATCAGCCCCAGCATTTT	CASSMSSNQPQHF
once	TRBV28	TRBJ1-2	.	TGTGCCAGCAGTTCCGTAGACCCCGAGGTTAGCTACACCTTC	CASSSVDPEVSYTF
once	TRBV19	TRBJ1-2	.	TGTGCCAGTAGTATAGAAAGGGGATTTGGCTACACCTTC	CASSIERGFGYTF
.	TRBV28	TRBJ1-1	.	TGTGCCAGCTATACCTGGGGGGGAACTGAAGCTTTCTTT	CASYTWGGTEAFF
few	TRBV4-1	TRBJ2-6	TRBD1	TGCGCCAGCAATGACAGGGAGCGCTCTGGGGCCAACGTCCTGACTTTC	CASNDRERSGANVLTF
.	TRBV7-2	TRBJ1-2	TRBD1	TGTGCCAGCAGCCAGGACAGGGGAGCATACTATGGCTACACCTTC	CASSQDRGAYYGYTF
.	TRBV5-1	TRBJ2-7	TRBD1	TGCGCCAGCAGCTTGGGGACAGGGGGCTACGAGCAGTACTTC	CASSLGTGGYEQYF
.	TRBV29-1	TRBJ1-2	.	TGCAGCGTTGAACTCGGCTATGGCTACACCTTC	CSVELGYGYTF
.	TRBV19	TRBJ1-3	TRBD1	TGTGCCAGTACCAGGACAGGGGGCCCAGGAAACACCATATATTTT	CASTRTGGPGNTIYF
.	TRBV4-1	TRBJ2-7	TRBD1	TGCGCCAGCAGCCAAGGACAGGGGGGGTACTACGAGCAGTACTTC	CASSQGQGGYYEQYF
.	TRBV4-1	TRBJ1-5	.	TGCGCCAGCAGCCCCAACCAGGGTACGAGCAATCAGCCCCAGCATTTT	CASSPNQGTSNQPQHF
.	TRBV11-1	TRBJ1-2	TRBD1	TGTGCCAGCAGCTTTGGGACAGAGTATGGCTACACCTTC	CASSFGTEYGYTF
.	TRBV5-8	TRBJ2-1	.	TGTGCCAGCAGCTTGATGTGGGGGACATCATCCTACAATGAGCAGTTCTTC	CASSLMWGTSSYNEQFF
.	TRBV2	TRBJ1-1	TRBD1	TGTGCCAGCAGTACTCACAGGGGGGCTGAAGCTTTCTTT	CASSTHRGAEAFF
.	TRBV4-3	TRBJ2-4	TRBD2	TGCGCCAGCTCCTGGACTAGCTGGGAGGAAAACATTCAGTACTTC	CASSWTSWEENIQYF
.	TRBV3-1/TRBV3-2	TRBJ1-1	TRBD1	TGTGCCAGCAGCCGGCCTGGGACAGGGAACACTGAAGCTTTCTTT	CASSRPGTGNTEAFF
.	TRBV4-1	TRBJ2-5	TRBD1	TGCGCCAGCAGCGGTAAAAACAGGGGGGAGGAGACCCAGTACTTC	CASSGKNRGEETQYF
.	TRBV2	TRBJ1-1	TRBD1	TGTGCCACCCAGGGGGATATGGCTGAAGCTTTCTTT	CATQGDMAEAFF
.	TRBV4-1	TRBJ2-2	.	TGCGCCAGCAGCCCATCGAGAGGCACCGGGGAGCTGTTTTTT	CASSPSRGTGELFF
.	TRBV7-8	TRBJ2-7	.	TGTGCCAGCAGCTTTGGAGGGGAAGGGTACGAGCAGTACTTC	CASSFGGEGYEQYF
.	TRBV5-6	TRBJ2-7	.	TGTGCCAGCAGCTTGTTTCCGGGCGAGCAGTACTTC	CASSLFPGEQYF
.	TRBV12-5	TRBJ1-3	.	TGTGCTAGTGGTTTGGGGCCAGGGAACGCTGGAAACACCATATATTTT	CASGLGPGNAGNTIYF
.	TRBV4-1	TRBJ1-1	.	TGCGCCAGCAGCCAAGATCGAGACGACCAGGGGAACACTGAAGCTTTCTTT	CASSQDRDDQGNTEAFF
.	TRBV19	TRBJ1-4	.	TGTGCCAGTAGTATAGGAGTGGATGAAAAACTGTTTTTT	CASSIGVDEKLFF
.	TRBV29-1	TRBJ2-7	.	TGCAGCGTTGAAGACAGGGCCTACGAGCAGTACTTC	CSVEDRAYEQYF
.	TRBV19	TRBJ2-7	.	TGTGCCAGTAGTATCTCCAGGGACTCCTCCTACGAGCAGTACTTC	CASSISRDSSYEQYF
.	TRBV3-1/TRBV3-2	TRBJ1-5	.	TGTGCCAGCAGCCATTATAGCAATCAGCCCCAGCATTTT	CASSHYSNQPQHF
.	TRBV9	TRBJ1-2	.	TGTGCCAGCAGCCCTCAGACAGCTAACTATGGCTACACCTTC	CASSPQTANYGYTF
.	TRBV16	TRBJ1-1	.	TGTGCCAGCAGCCAATTCAGGGACACTGAAGCTTTCTTT	CASSQFRDTEAFF
.	TRBV4-2	TRBJ1-1	.	TGTGCCAGCAGCCGCACGTCCTCAGGGTTTTTCACTGAAGCTTTCTTT	CASSRTSSGFFTEAFF
once	TRBV15	TRBJ1-5	.	TGTGCCACCAGCAGGATGGGTACAGGAAGGCCCAATCAGCCCCAGCATTTT	CATSRMGTGRPNQPQHF
.	TRBV27	TRBJ1-2	TRBD1	TGTGCCAGCCACCCCTTGGTGACGGGACAGGCTTATGGCTACACCTTC	CASHPLVTGQAYGYTF
.	TRBV2	TRBJ2-3	TRBD2	TGTGCCAGCAGTAGGGGGACTAGCGGGACTAGCACAGATACGCAGTATTTT	CASSRGTSGTSTDTQYF
.	TRBV6-5	TRBJ1-1	TRBD1	TGTGCCAGCAGTTTCCGGGACAGGGGGACTGAAGCTTTCTTT	CASSFRDRGTEAFF
few	TRBV7-2	TRBJ1-6	.	TGTGCCAGCAGCTTAGACGGTTATAATTCACCCCTCCACTTT	CASSLDGYNSPLHF
.	TRBV6-5	TRBJ1-1	.	TGTGCCAGCAGTTACTCGCCCGCGCGGCTGAACACTGAAGCTTTCTTT	CASSYSPARLNTEAFF